A single sample is the source of the 32 T cell receptor beta chains below, sequenced in a study of blood T cell repertoires in COVID-19. The method was immunoSEQ multiplex PCR; TCRdb's version includes in-frame clones alone and lacks a portion of them. Among around 200,000 clones listed, 80% to 90% were seen once. Sequencing input: peripheral blood. The receptors stem from a man aged 65 to 79 with active or convalescent COVID-19.

This clone was found a few times. The chain has TRBV14 and TRBJ2-7; a possible D gene is TRBD2 (5 bases). Deletions cut 4 bases from V and 3 bases from J, with 19 bases between. This CDR3 region has 16 residues. The V gene's germline CDR1 is SGHDN and CDR2 FVKESK. CDR3 amino acids: CASSPLRSGRGYEQYF. Written as DNA, the CDR3 is TGTGCCAGCAGCCCCCTGAGGAGTGGCCGGGGCTACGAGCAGTACTTC. The full variable domain, its missing parts supplied by reference TRBV14 and TRBJ2-7, is EAGVTQFPSHSVIEKGQTVTLRCDPISGHDNLYWYRRVMGKEIKFLLHFVKESKQDESGMPNNRFLAERTGGTYSTLKVQPAELEDSGVYFCASSPLRSGRGYEQYFGPGTRLTVT.

The chain links TRBV9 to TRBJ1-4, with D possibly being TRBD1 (6 bases). CDR1 and CDR2 (germline): SGDLS, YYNGEE. The CDR3 consists of 17 residues. V lost 3 bases and J 7 bases, leaving 22 bases between the germline ends. For the CDR3, the DNA is TGTGCCAGCAGCGCCGGGACCCGACCTAAAGGGGGTGAAAAACTGTTTTTT. Residues: CASSAGTRPKGGEKLFF.

This chain connects TRBV5-3 to TRBJ2-1; the match to TRBD2 covers 12 bases. TRBV5-3 is recorded as an ORF, its role being uncertain. V dropped 0 bases and J dropped 15; count of bases not matched to a gene: 10. The CDR3 is 15 residues long. CDR3 coding DNA: TGTGCCAGAAGCTTGGGACGGACTAGCGGGGACGTGACGTTCTTC. Its protein product is CARSLGRTSGDVTFF.

The chain has TRBV9 and TRBJ2-1, with 10 bases matching TRBD2. With V trimmed by 4 bases and J by 13 bases, 14 bases remained unmatched. From germline, CDR1 is SGDLS and CDR2 YYNGEE. This CDR3 contains 15 residues. CDR3 nucleotides: TGTGCCAGCAGCCTTGGGACTAGCGCGGAAGCCCTTCAGTTCTTC. It encodes CASSLGTSAEALQFF.

The chain is built from TRBV12-3 or TRBV12-4 and TRBJ2-7, with TRBD1 matching over 7 bases. V dropped 6 bases and J dropped 5; count of bases not matched to a gene: 7. The CDR3 is made up of 13 amino acids. The CDR3 bases are TGTGCCAGCAGGCGACAGGGAGACCACGAGCAGTACTTC. Translation: CASRRQGDHEQYF.

This chain joins TRBV7-2 and TRBJ2-2; D might be TRBD1 (5 bases). Per the germline V gene, CDR1 is SGHTA and CDR2 is FQGNSA. The CDR3 contains 18 residues. Trimming removed 4 bases from V and 2 bases from J, with 20 bases in between. CDR3 nucleotide sequence: TGTGCCAGCAGCTCCCGACCTGGCACAGGAGCTAACACCGGGGAGCTGTTTTTT. This codes for CASSSRPGTGANTGELFF.

The chain carries TRBV19 and TRBJ1-2; possibly TRBD1 for D (5 bases). This CDR3 region has 14 residues. V was trimmed by 8 bases and J by 4 bases, leaving 17 bases between them. Germline-derived CDR1 and CDR2 are LNHDA and SQIVND (reference sequence). DNA of the CDR3: TGTGCCAGTCGGTTGGGGGGTTATCTCTATGGCTACACCTTC. This sequence encodes CASRLGGYLYGYTF.

The chain recombines TRBV19 with TRBJ1-4, with D unresolved. V was cut by 5 bases and J by 0 bases, with 7 bases left in between. The CDR3 is 14 amino acids. Germline CDR1 and CDR2: LNHDA and SQIVND (reference sequence). Written as DNA, the CDR3 is TGTGCCAGTAGTGTGCGGACAACTAATGAAAAACTGTTTTTT. Protein product: CASSVRTTNEKLFF.

A word on this clone: Other DNA variants within this sample encode the same CDR3. The rearrangement links TRBV27 to TRBJ1-1, with 7 bases aligning to TRBD1. The germline gives CDR1 MNHEY, CDR2 SMNVEV (reference sequence). The trim removed 3 bases at V and 1 base at J, leaving 2 bases unmatched. The CDR3 length is 14 residues. The CDR3 DNA is TGTGCCAGCAGTTTGACAGGGTGGAACACTGAAGCTTTCTTT. Protein: CASSLTGWNTEAFF.

The chain joins TRBV2 to TRBJ1-2; D may be TRBD1 (6 bases). Deletions cut 11 bases from V and 9 bases from J, with 22 bases between. Germline V gene lookup returns CDR1 SNHLY and CDR2 FYNNEI. The CDR3 extends over 13 amino acids. Here the CDR3 reads CAARGQSLTSYTF. Written as DNA, the CDR3 is TGTGCCGCCAGAGGACAGTCGTTAACGAGCTACACCTTC.

J is TRBJ1-6 and V is TRBV6-2 or TRBV6-3; 7 bases agree with TRBD1. The CDR3 runs 16 residues. Germline V CDR1 and CDR2: MNHEY, SVGEGT. Losses at the gene ends were 5 bases for V and 4 bases for J; bases not matched to a gene: 8. CDR3 DNA sequence: TGTGCCAGCAGTACCCGGGACAGCTCATATAATTCACCCCTCCACTTT. Translating it yields CASSTRDSSYNSPLHF.

J is TRBJ1-4 and V is TRBV29-1, with D unclear. The CDR3 consists of 12 residues. Germline CDR1 SQVTM, CDR2 ANQGSEA. V gave up 7 bases and J gave up 7 bases, with 13 bases separating them. The CDR3 DNA follows: TGCAGCGGTACGATGGCTGGTGAAAAACTGTTTTTT. It yields the protein CSGTMAGEKLFF.

This clone was seen ten or more times. V and J are TRBV4-1 and TRBJ1-6; tentatively, D is TRBD1 (6 bases). Trimming cost V 5 bases and J 3 bases, with 14 bases left between them. Looked up from germline, CDR1 is MGHRA and CDR2 is YSYEKL. This CDR3 has 16 amino acids. CDR3: CASSKGRQDYNSPLHF. CDR3 DNA sequence: TGCGCCAGCAGCAAGGGCCGACAGGACTATAATTCACCCCTCCACTTT.

This clone was observed a few times. The chain combines TRBV7-6 with TRBJ2-7; TRBD1 is a possible D gene (5 bases). In germline, CDR1 is SGHVS, CDR2 FNYEAQ. Trimming left V 2 bases short and J 9 bases short, with 26 bases between. There are 17 residues in the CDR3. The CDR3 sequence is CASSLTAANFSWGWQYF. CDR3 nucleotide sequence: TGTGCCAGCAGCTTAACAGCTGCCAATTTTTCCTGGGGCTGGCAGTACTTC.

Points on this clone: This CDR3 is also generated by other DNA sequences in the sample. The CDR3 nucleotides read TGTGCCAGCAGGAGTCGGGGCTATGGCTACACCTTC. It yields the protein CASRSRGYGYTF. The chain is built from TRBV6-5 and TRBJ1-2; no reliable D call. The V gene lost 6 bases and the J gene lost 4 bases, with 9 bases spanning the gap. Per germline, CDR1 MNHEY and CDR2 SVGAGI. CDR3 length: 12 residues.

In its sample, this clone was seen once. The chain carries TRBV7-8 and TRBJ1-1; D unclear. The CDR3 is 12 amino acids. CDR1 is SGHVS, CDR2 FQNEAQ, per germline. V lost 4 bases to trimming and J lost 10 bases, with 13 bases between them. CDR3 bases: TGTGCCAGCAGCTCATCAGGATCTTCAGCTTTCTTT. Protein sequence: CASSSSGSSAFF. The variable domain in full, completed from reference TRBV7-8 and TRBJ1-1, reads GAGVSQSPRYKVAKRGQDVALRCDPISGHVSLFWYQQALGQGPEFLTYFQNEAQLDKSGLPSDRFFAERPEGSVSTLKIQRTQQEDSAVYLCASSSSGSSAFFGQGTRLTVV.

This sequence joins TRBV7-8 and TRBJ2-7; a weak D match, TRBD2 (6 bases). The germline CDR1 and CDR2 sequences are SGHVS and FQNEAQ. The CDR3 is 16 amino acids. V was clipped by 1 base and J by 0 bases, with 13 bases between them. CDR3: CASSLGAGPTSYEQYF. The CDR3 DNA reads as TGTGCCAGCAGCTTAGGGGCGGGGCCAACCTCCTACGAGCAGTACTTC.

J is TRBJ1-4 and V is TRBV6-6; D might be TRBD1 (5 bases). The length of the CDR3 is 15 residues. Trimming shortened V by 2 bases and J by 8 bases, and 15 bases separated the two germline ends. Germline CDR1 and CDR2: MNHNY and SVGAGI (reference sequence). Here the CDR3 DNA reads TGTGCCAGCAGTTACAATCAGGGTTTTGGAGAAAAACTGTTTTTT. Amino acids: CASSYNQGFGEKLFF.

V gene TRBV9 combines with J gene TRBJ1-2, with TRBD1 identical over 8 bases. Germline lookup yields CDR1 SGDLS and CDR2 YYNGEE. CDR3 size: 16 residues. Trimming cost V 0 bases and J 2 bases; bases outside gene matches: 6. The CDR3 nucleotides read TGTGCCAGCAGCGTAGTAGTCGCAGGGGGCAACTATGGCTACACCTTC. Its protein product is CASSVVVAGGNYGYTF.

This CDR3 is CASSIWATTEAFF. The CDR3, as DNA: TGTGCCAGTAGTATTTGGGCGACCACTGAAGCTTTCTTT. The rearrangement uses TRBV19 and TRBJ1-1; D gene uncertain. The V gene's germline CDR1 is LNHDA and CDR2 SQIVND (reference sequence). This CDR3 region has 13 residues. V was cut by 3 bases and J by 4 bases, with 9 bases left in between.

V usage is TRBV7-9 and J usage is TRBJ2-7; TRBD2 matches 9 bases. The CDR3 runs 14 residues. With V trimmed by 1 base and J by 6 bases, 4 bases remained unmatched. Germline CDR1 SEHNR, CDR2 FQNEAQ (reference sequence). The CDR3 coding sequence is TGTGCCAGCAGCTTAGTGGCGGGAGGGTCCGAGCAGTACTTC. Translated, it gives CASSLVAGGSEQYF.

This clone has a single count. The chain employs TRBV4-3 and TRBJ1-4, with 8 nucleotides matching TRBD1. Trimming cost V 0 bases and J 8 bases; bases outside gene matches: 11. The CDR3 is 17 residues long. Germline V CDR1 and CDR2: LGHNA, YSLEER. The CDR3 spells CASSQEGVMTGEEKLFF. DNA of the CDR3: TGCGCCAGCAGCCAAGAAGGAGTTATGACAGGGGAGGAAAAACTGTTTTTT.

This rearrangement joins TRBV7-2 to TRBJ2-7; possible D gene TRBD2, 6 bases. Germline lookup yields CDR1 SGHTA and CDR2 FQGNSA. With 3 bases removed from V and 1 base from J, the gap between germline ends came to 13 bases. The CDR3 is 15 residues long. The CDR3 loop is CASSLRRGSSYEQYF. In DNA, the CDR3 is TGTGCCAGCAGCTTGCGGCGGGGTTCTTCCTACGAGCAGTACTTC.

V gene TRBV5-1 combines with J gene TRBJ1-6; 7 bases are a match to TRBD1. With V trimmed by 4 bases and J by 9 bases, 10 bases remained unmatched. Germline V gene sequence: CDR1 SGHRS, CDR2 YFSETQ. The CDR3 has 15 residues. The CDR3 is CASSQRGGGGSPLHF. CDR3 in DNA: TGCGCCAGCAGCCAGCGAGGGGGCGGTGGTTCACCCCTCCACTTT.

This clone has a single count. At one boundary the junction diverges from the germline segment, which might be a read error. CDR3 in DNA: TGCAGTGCGGTATCAGAAGTCCGGACTGTTTTT. It encodes CSAVSEVRTVF. This chain uses TRBV20-1 with TRBJ1-4; D remains ambiguous. The CDR3 length is 11 residues. Germline CDR1 DFQATT, CDR2 SNEGSKA (reference sequence).

This clone appeared a few times. Here the CDR3 DNA reads TGTGCCAGCAGCTTAGTGCGGGTGAACACTGAAGCTTTCTTT. It specifies CASSLVRVNTEAFF. The chain couples TRBV7-2 to TRBJ1-1; D is unresolved. The CDR3 contains 14 residues. Germline CDR1 is SGHTA and CDR2 is FQGNSA. V dropped 1 base and J dropped 0 bases, with 6 bases sitting between them.

The V call is TRBV7-8, the J call TRBJ2-7; perhaps TRBD2 as D (6 bases). Germline V gives CDR1 SGHVS, CDR2 FQNEAQ. The CDR3 is 12 amino acids. Trimming cost V 5 bases and J 6 bases, with 11 bases left between them. The CDR3 reads CASSRGGIEQYF. The CDR3 bases are TGTGCCAGCAGCCGTGGAGGGATCGAGCAGTACTTC. Full variable domain (rest looked up from reference TRBV7-8 and TRBJ2-7): GAGVSQSPRYKVAKRGQDVALRCDPISGHVSLFWYQQALGQGPEFLTYFQNEAQLDKSGLPSDRFFAERPEGSVSTLKIQRTQQEDSAVYLCASSRGGIEQYFGPGTRLTVT.

The rearrangement links TRBV5-4 to TRBJ2-6; 10 bases align to TRBD2. Germline lookup yields CDR1 SGHNT and CDR2 YYREEE (reference sequence). The CDR3 spans 16 residues. The V segment lost 2 bases and the J segment 2 bases; nucleotides outside the gene matches: 1. The CDR3 DNA follows: TGTGCCAGCAGCTTACTAGCGGGAACTGGGGCCAACGTCCTGACTTTC. It yields the protein CASSLLAGTGANVLTF.

The chain employs TRBV7-8 and TRBJ2-7; 8 bases fit TRBD2. Germline-derived CDR1 and CDR2 are SGHVS and FQNEAQ. V lost 4 bases to trimming and J lost 4 bases; unmatched junction nucleotides: 9. This CDR3 region has 15 residues. Here the CDR3 DNA reads TGTGCCAGCAGCTCGGGCCCGTTAGCGGGGTACGAGCAGTACTTC. This encodes CASSSGPLAGYEQYF.

The chain recombines TRBV7-2 with TRBJ1-3, with a weak D call TRBD1 (5 bases). The CDR3 contains 16 residues. Trimming stripped 7 bases from V and 0 bases from J, with 16 bases between. Germline V gene lookup returns CDR1 SGHTA and CDR2 FQGNSA. Here the CDR3 reads CASTPGGGISGNTIYF. CDR3 DNA: TGTGCCAGCACCCCTGGGGGGGGGATCTCTGGAAACACCATATATTTT.

The CDR3 sequence is CASSGSGRGGYTF. CDR3 in DNA: TGCGCCAGCAGTGGCTCCGGGCGGGGCGGCTACACCTTC. The gene calls are TRBV10-2 and TRBJ1-2, with a tentative D call TRBD1 (5 bases). Trimming took 4 bases from V and 8 from J, leaving 14 bases between them. The CDR3 has 13 residues. The V gene's germline CDR1 is WSHSY and CDR2 SAAADI.

V gene TRBV19 combines with J gene TRBJ2-1; 7 positions agree with TRBD2. The CDR3 contains 14 residues. With 5 bases clipped from V and 5 bases from J, the junction kept 6 bases outside the gene matches. CDR1 is LNHDA, CDR2 SQIVND, per germline (reference sequence). CDR3 sequence: CASSWAGADNEQFF. The CDR3 nucleotides are TGTGCCAGTAGTTGGGCGGGAGCGGACAATGAGCAGTTCTTC.